Listed here are 3 T cell receptor beta chains from one sample, sequenced in a study of Ad26.COV2.S vaccination and SARS-CoV-2 variants. Profiled with immunoSEQ multiplex PCR; TCRdb holds only in-frame clones, not every one. The sample lists a few hundred thousand clones, approximately 88% occurring once. Treatment meaning: some 19 received Ad26.COV2.S at low or high dose, single or two shots; a few received placebo; per-sample allocation not given. Vaccine and placebo recipients were sampled on day 63 after the first injection. The starting material was peripheral blood, obtained in a trial of Ad26.COV2.S vaccine versus placebo. The receptors shown here come from a person between 18 and 65 years old who received the Ad26.COV2.S COVID-19 vaccine or a placebo.

The chain uses TRBV5-1 and TRBJ1-3; D not resolved. Germline values: CDR1 SGHRS, CDR2 YFSETQ. There are 15 residues in the CDR3. V dropped 1 base and J dropped 4 bases, with 12 bases sitting between them. This CDR3 reads CASSLSQRSGNTIYF. CDR3 in DNA: TGCGCCAGCAGCTTGAGTCAGAGGTCCGGAAACACCATATATTTT.

CDR3 residues: CAISQRTNSYNSPLHF. In nucleotides, the CDR3 is TGTGCCATCAGCCAAAGGACGAACTCCTATAATTCACCCCTCCACTTT. V gene TRBV10-3 combines with J gene TRBJ1-6; no clear D. The V gene lost 6 bases and the J gene lost 0 bases, with 12 bases spanning the gap. The CDR3 extends over 16 amino acids. Germline-derived CDR1 and CDR2 are ENHRY and SYGVKD.

V gene TRBV9 combines with J gene TRBJ1-4; D not resolved. This CDR3 is 16 amino acids long. Trimming left V 2 bases short and J 4 bases short, with 15 bases between. Germline V lookup: CDR1 SGDLS, CDR2 YYNGEE. This chain's CDR3 is CASSVRPGNINEKLFF. CDR3 sequence (DNA): TGTGCCAGCAGCGTTCGGCCCGGGAATATTAATGAAAAACTGTTTTTT.